The T cell receptor beta chain under discussion was sequenced for a study of cytomegalovirus exposure and HLA in healthy donors. Comments on this clone: A junction end diverges from the germline sequence, so it may reflect a read error.

Germline CDR1 is SGHAT and CDR2 is FQNNGV. The CDR3 has 14 amino acids. Amplification used 60 Vbeta primers and 13 Jbeta primers. The table came from immunoSEQ multiplex PCR; TCRdb's copy has only in-frame clones and leaves some out. There are about 98,000 clones in the sample; 55% to 75% occur only once, and about 2.5% lies in the top ten. The TCR originated in a man aged 45-65 years in good health and CMV-seronegative. Sequenced: PBMCs. This chain uses TRBV11-2 with TRBJ2-7; no definite D call. CDR3 in amino acids: CASSLDPLSSEQYF. The CDR3 DNA is TGTGCCAGCAGCTTAGACCCCCTATCCTCCGAGCAGTACTTC.